This TCR delta chain emerged from a study of γδ T cells in repeated Plasmodium falciparum infection. Across the study: Age- and gender-matched Australian children served as comparison for malaria-exposed Malian children.

Per germline, CDR1 GEAIGNYY and CDR2 EKD. The CDR3 runs 18 residues. This clone was observed a few times. The protein held in TCRdb is that of a much larger clone and does not match this DNA's translation at residue 6, likely because of a read error; the protein shown is translated from the DNA. TCRdb reanalyzed the multiplex PCR reads using CATT. The sample records 90,000 or so delta-chain clones, 0.95% to 1% being singletons. Vgamma9/Vdelta2+ and Vdelta2-negative gammadelta T cells were flow-sorted from PBMC for bulk sequencing. The clonotype comes from a pool of human donors (malaria-infected and uninfected, not separated). Sequenced input: gamma-delta T cells from blood. No J gene call was made, and the V gene is TRDV2; the DNA was not compared with TRDD3, the D call given in the table. Here the CDR3 DNA reads TGTGCCTGTGACACCGCTGGGGATACCCTACGCGGGGCGATAAGGCTCATCTTT. It specifies CACDTAGDTLRGAIRLIF.